This TCR beta chain was captured by sequencing in a study of neurological immune-mediated disorders (dated by TCRdb to the late 2010s). In terms of the full investigation: Using UMI-based sequencing, the study compared peripheral blood TCR-beta repertoires from patients with HTLV-I-associated myelopathy (HAM/TSP), patients with multiple sclerosis, and healthy controls. The 106 TCR-beta libraries covered PBMC samples along with longitudinal samples, technical triplicates, and paired sorted CD4+ and CD8+ T-cell subsets. The cohort included 60 to 70 subjects: approximately 15 with HAM/TSP, approximately 35 with multiple sclerosis, and 20 healthy controls.

What the authors observed across the whole study: No identical CDR3 amino acid sequences were shared among expanded clones across subjects, suggesting private TCR-beta repertoires in all groups. TCR clonal expansion was highest in HAM/TSP patients and lowest in MS patients, with MS patients falling below even healthy controls.

To synthesize cDNA, template-switch 5'RACE was performed with a primer carrying a 10-nucleotide random unique molecular identifier so that each TCR transcript was tagged. Every sequencing run covered 15-18 subjects and yielded more than 170 million TCR-beta sequences. The RNeasy kit was used for extraction of total RNA. TCR-beta VDJ regions were amplified with primers for the TCR constant region and the 5'RACE anchor, using the KAPA Real-time Library Amplification kit. A first PCR added sample indexes and Illumina adaptors, and a second PCR then raised library yield. After Ampure bead purification, the TCR product of roughly 650 bp was size-selected on a 2% E-gel SizeSelection system. Before pooling, library quality was assessed on a Bioanalyzer, concentration was determined with Qubit, and library quantification was performed with the Kapa Library Quantification kit. Libraries were sequenced paired-end 2 x 150 bp on an Illumina HiSeq 2500. To increase sequence diversity, roughly 24-32% phiX was spiked into each library pool. On the study's bioinformatics: Quality-filtered reads were processed with the UMI-based MiGEC pipeline, and over 90% of raw TCR sequences were removed by the MiGEC pipeline during error correction. VDJ genes were aligned to IMGT germline references, and each clonotype was defined by a unique CDR3 amino acid sequence together with V-J genes. Clonal expansion, Shannon diversity and CDR3 relatedness (CalcPairwiseDistances, ClusterSamples) were evaluated with VDJtools, and phylogenetic trees were built with CLCbio workbench. Expanded clones were defined as having at least 8 unique UMIs, based on coefficient-of-variation modelling across technical triplicates. Using fastp at Q25 and MiXCR, TCRdb reprocessed the public reads and kept productive beta chains. Every distinct CDR3 protein forms one entry, paired with its most common genes and DNA. It is TCRdb's table, rather than the study itself, that gives the V and J calls and clone size. The sample contains about 16,000 distinct CDR3 sequences, about a fifth of them found a single time. The ten largest make up 23% of the sample.

From a lookup of the germline V gene (reference sequence), CDR1 and CDR2 are DFQATT and SNEGSKA. V loses 6 bases, J loses 3 bases, and the germline ends lie 13 bases apart. The CDR3, from cysteine to phenylalanine, totals 13 residues. Only the CDR3 portion is preserved as DNA: 39 bases, with reading frame beginning at the first base. To note about this clonotype: No antigen is known for it. Base qualities are not recorded, but no much larger clone differs from it by a single base.

Blood bank volunteers in Maryland, USA served as the healthy controls. For the unsorted PBMC libraries, 2 million PBMCs were stored in RNAlater at -80 degrees C until RNA extraction and were used to generate the libraries. Peripheral blood underwent Ficoll-Hypaque density gradient centrifugation to isolate PBMCs, which were then cryopreserved in liquid nitrogen. The sequence joins TRBV20-1 to TRBJ2-3, with TRBD1 as a weak D call on 6 bases. The receptor was isolated from a middle-aged man in good health. The specimen sequenced was PBMCs. This receptor has the CDR3 CSALGTPTDTQYF. The sequenced DNA is TGCAGTGCCCTCGGGACACCAACAGATACGCAGTATTTT.